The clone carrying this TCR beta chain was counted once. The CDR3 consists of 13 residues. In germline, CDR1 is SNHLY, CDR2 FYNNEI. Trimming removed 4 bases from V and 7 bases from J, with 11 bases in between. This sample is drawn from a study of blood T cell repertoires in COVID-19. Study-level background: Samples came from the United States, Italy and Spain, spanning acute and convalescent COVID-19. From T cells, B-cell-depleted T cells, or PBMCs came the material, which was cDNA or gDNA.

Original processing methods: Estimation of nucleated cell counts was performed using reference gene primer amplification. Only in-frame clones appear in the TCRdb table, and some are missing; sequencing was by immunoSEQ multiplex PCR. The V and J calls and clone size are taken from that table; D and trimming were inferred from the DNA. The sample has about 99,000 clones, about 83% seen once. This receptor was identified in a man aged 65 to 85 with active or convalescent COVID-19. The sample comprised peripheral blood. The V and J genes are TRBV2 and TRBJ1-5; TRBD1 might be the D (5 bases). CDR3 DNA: TGTGCCAGCAGTGGCCCCCAGGGCCAGCCCCAGCATTTT. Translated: CASSGPQGQPQHF.